One sample yielded the 30 T cell receptor beta chains listed below, sequenced in a study of naive and memory T cell subsets (dated by TCRdb to between 2016 and 2019). The library was produced with UMI-ligation and nested PCR. The sample was run on an Illumina MiSeq. The ligated cDNA was amplified by four rounds of PCR, in which nested alpha and beta constant region primers were used together with the SP2 primer. The raw public data were reprocessed by TCRdb itself: fastp quality trimming at Q25, MiXCR clonotype calling, in-frame beta chains only. Rows matching on CDR3 protein sequence are summarized as one entry with the most common DNA and genes. Within this sample are around 37,000 distinct CDR3 sequences, with approximately 10% of them counted one time only. 3.5% to 5% of the sample rests with the top ten. The sample's treatment or condition label, in plain terms: skin biopsy from PPD injection site in Mantoux-positive individual. A robust, sensitive protocol for the amplification, sequencing and analysis of TCRs was described in the study, in which 3' ligation of a UMI-containing oligonucleotide to TCR cDNA was used.

This material consisted of skin, taken from a tuberculin skin test site. The source is an adult in good health.

This clonotype was counted at least ten times. The rearrangement uses TRBV5-4 and TRBJ1-1; D is perhaps TRBD1 (5 bases). The CDR3 loop spans 14 amino acids. Between the trimmed V and J ends, which lost 4 bases and 0 bases, there was a span of 10 bases. Per germline, CDR1 SGHNT and CDR2 YYREEE (reference sequence). The DNA for the CDR3 is TGTGCCAGCAGCGGAACGACAGTGAACACTGAAGCTTTCTTT. This sequence encodes CASSGTTVNTEAFF.

This clonotype was seen at least ten times. CDR3 protein: CASSPGLASVSYEQYF. In DNA form, the CDR3 reads TGCGCCAGCAGTCCGGGACTAGCGTCCGTCTCCTACGAGCAGTACTTC. The V gene is TRBV5-1, the J gene TRBJ2-7; TRBD2 agrees at 10 bases. CDR1 and CDR2 from the germline V gene are SGHRS and YFSETQ. This CDR3 spans 16 amino acids. With 5 bases clipped from V and 0 bases from J, the junction kept 8 bases outside the gene matches.

This clonotype has a count of ten or more. The V call is TRBV4-2, the J call TRBJ2-5, with 9 bases identical to TRBD1. V lost 1 base, J lost 4 bases, and 7 bases stayed unmatched. The CDR3 has 16 amino acids. Germline CDR1 is LGHNA and CDR2 is YNFKEQ. The CDR3 nucleotides are TGTGCCAGCAGCCAAGGTTCCGGGACAGGGCGAGAGACCCAGTACTTC. The encoded protein is CASSQGSGTGRETQYF.

Note on this clonotype: With a much larger clone just one base away, this may be a read error. This chain joins TRBV28 and TRBJ2-3, with D unresolved. V shed 8 bases and J shed 7 bases, with 13 bases lying between them. Germline lookup yields CDR1 MDHEN and CDR2 SYDVKM. There are 12 residues in the CDR3. DNA of the CDR3: TGTGCCAGCGCCCCTGGACGTTATACGCAGTATTTT. Amino acids: CASAPGRYTQYF.

The chain couples TRBV9 to TRBJ1-2, with D uncertain. Trimming left V 3 bases short and J 3 bases short, with 12 bases between. Germline-derived CDR1 and CDR2 are SGDLS and YYNGEE. The CDR3 is 14 residues long. The DNA for the CDR3 is TGTGCCAGCAGCGGGGAGAATTCCCACTATGGCTACACCTTC. Encoded protein: CASSGENSHYGYTF. Looking up the rest from reference TRBV9 and TRBJ1-2 gives the full variable domain: DSGVTQTPKHLITATGQRVTLRCSPRSGDLSVYWYQQSLDQGLQFLIQYYNGEERAKGNILERFSAQQFPDLHSELNLSSLELGDSALYFCASSGENSHYGYTFGSGTRLTVV.

The sample holds many counts of this clonotype. V gene TRBV7-8 combines with J gene TRBJ2-7; D unclear. Germline lookup yields CDR1 SGHVS and CDR2 FQNEAQ. The CDR3 length is 12 residues. V lost 5 bases, J lost 3 bases, and 8 bases lay in between. The CDR3 here is CASSLGDYEQYF. The CDR3 bases are TGTGCCAGCAGCCTAGGTGACTACGAGCAGTACTTC.

The rearrangement links TRBV30 to TRBJ2-1, with D perhaps matching TRBD1 or TRBD2 (5 bases each). V was pared by 5 bases and J by 7 bases, with 12 bases between. The CDR3 has 12 amino acids. Germline V gives CDR1 GTSNPN, CDR2 SVGIG (reference sequence). CDR3 sequence: CAWAGTPNEQFF. The CDR3, as DNA: TGTGCCTGGGCCGGGACCCCGAATGAGCAGTTCTTC.

This clonotype was seen ten or more times. Here the CDR3 omits its conserved ending phenylalanine or tryptophan, so a read error is the likely source. The DNA is left out, because the CDR3 cannot be placed on it with certainty; the CDR3 is given as TCRdb lists it. The chain joins TRBV6-1 to TRBJ2-7; TRBD1, the table's D call, lacks a check against the DNA. The CDR3 totals 12 residues, both ends included. Germline V CDR1 and CDR2: MNHNS, SASEGT. The CDR3 spells CASRGPGEGVVS.

This clonotype was observed at least ten times. The genes are TRBV7-9 and TRBJ1-4; D uncertain. V was shortened by 5 bases and J by 4 bases, with 17 bases between the two germline ends. The germline V gene has CDR1 SEHNR and CDR2 FQNEAQ (reference sequence). CDR3 size: 16 residues. The CDR3 here is CASSADLWMDNEKLFF. For the CDR3, the DNA is TGTGCCAGCAGCGCGGATTTGTGGATGGATAATGAAAAACTGTTTTTT.

This clonotype was seen ten or more times. The rearrangement links TRBV29-1 to TRBJ1-2, with TRBD1 identical over 8 bases. V lost 6 bases, J lost 3 bases, and 9 bases stayed unmatched. Germline V gene lookup returns CDR1 SQVTM and CDR2 ANQGSEA. CDR3 length: 14 residues. The CDR3 reads CSVTSGGAYYGYTF. In DNA, the CDR3 is TGCAGCGTGACTTCAGGGGGCGCTTACTATGGCTACACCTTC. Together with reference TRBV29-1 and TRBJ1-2, the CDR3 gives the full variable domain: SAVISQKPSRDICQRGTSLTIQCQVDSQVTMMFWYRQQPGQSLTLIATANQGSEATYESGFVIDKFPISRPNLTFSTLTVSNMSPEDSSIYLCSVTSGGAYYGYTFGSGTRLTVV.

This clonotype was observed a handful of times. The chain recombines TRBV18 with TRBJ2-3; D may be TRBD1 (5 bases). The length of the CDR3 is 15 residues. Trimming left V 3 bases short and J 2 bases short, with 12 bases between. CDR1 is KGHSH and CDR2 is LQKENI in the germline V gene. The CDR3 sequence: CASSPGTGPTDTQYF. CDR3 sequence (DNA): TGTGCCAGCTCACCGGGAACAGGTCCCACAGATACGCAGTATTTT.

This clonotype has a count of ten or more. J is TRBJ1-1 and V is TRBV2; 7 bases are shared with TRBD1. The V gene's germline CDR1 is SNHLY and CDR2 FYNNEI. The CDR3 totals 15 residues. The trim removed 3 bases at V and 1 base at J, leaving 5 bases unmatched. The CDR3 DNA sequence: TGTGCCAGCAGTGAGCCGACAGGGACGAACACTGAAGCTTTCTTT. Translating it yields CASSEPTGTNTEAFF.

At least ten counts were recorded for this clonotype. The chain employs TRBV18 and TRBJ2-7; D unresolved. V was trimmed by 4 bases and J by 6 bases, leaving 25 bases between them. This CDR3 comprises 17 residues. Germline V CDR1 and CDR2: KGHSH, LQKENI. The CDR3 DNA is TGTGCCAGCTCACGGTTGTTGATGTGGATTTCCCACTCCGAGCAGTACTTC. It is translated as CASSRLLMWISHSEQYF.

The sample holds a few counts of this clonotype. The CDR3, as DNA: TGTGCCAGCAGTTTGAGGAGGGGGACAGATACGCAGTATTTT. It is translated as CASSLRRGTDTQYF. This chain uses TRBV27 with TRBJ2-3; possibly TRBD1 or TRBD2 for D (6 bases each). The CDR3 is made up of 14 amino acids. V lost 3 bases and J lost 3, with 10 bases in between. Germline V gene data show CDR1 as MNHEY and CDR2 as SMNVEV (reference sequence).

This clonotype rates as medium-sized. The rearrangement joins TRBV28 to TRBJ2-5; 7 bases are shared with TRBD2. Germline V gives CDR1 MDHEN, CDR2 SYDVKM. V lost 5 bases, J lost 4 bases, and 10 bases stayed unmatched. The CDR3 has 15 amino acids. CDR3 in DNA: TGTGCCAGCAGTCAGCGACTAGCCAGTACAGAGACCCAGTACTTC. Encoded protein: CASSQRLASTETQYF.

In this sample, this clonotype turned up many times. The chain has TRBV5-1 and TRBJ1-1, with D perhaps matching TRBD1 (5 bases). This CDR3 is built from 13 residues. Between the trimmed V and J ends, which lost 1 base and 7 bases, there was a span of 11 bases. The germline CDR1 and CDR2 sequences are SGHRS and YFSETQ. DNA for the CDR3: TGCGCCAGCAGCTTGTATATCAGGGATGAAGCTTTCTTT. It encodes CASSLYIRDEAFF.

This clonotype was picked up many times. This chain joins TRBV27 and TRBJ2-5; perhaps TRBD1 as D (6 bases). The ends were cut back, 5 bases at V and 0 bases at J, with 10 bases in the middle. In germline, CDR1 is MNHEY, CDR2 SMNVEV (reference sequence). The CDR3 length is 14 residues. CDR3 amino acids: CASSPTGNQETQYF. DNA of the CDR3: TGTGCCAGCAGTCCTACAGGGAACCAAGAGACCCAGTACTTC.

This clonotype has more than one count but fewer than ten. This sequence joins TRBV4-2 and TRBJ2-7, with 11 bases identical to TRBD2. The CDR3 totals 17 residues. V trimming: 3 bases; J trimming: 0 bases; junction bases outside the gene matches: 7. Germline CDR1 reads LGHNA; CDR2 reads YNFKEQ. The CDR3 spells CASSQDPTSGSSYEQYF. The CDR3 bases are TGTGCCAGCAGCCAGGATCCTACTAGCGGGAGCTCCTACGAGCAGTACTTC.

This clonotype was counted many times. This chain uses TRBV7-9 with TRBJ2-1; 7 positions agree with TRBD2. Germline CDR1 is SEHNR and CDR2 is FQNEAQ (reference sequence). J was trimmed by 1 base and V by 3 bases; bases with no gene match: 9. CDR3 length equals 17 residues. Written as DNA, the CDR3 is TGTGCCAGCAGCTTGGGAGGGGATTGGGATTCCTACAATGAGCAGTTCTTC. This sequence encodes CASSLGGDWDSYNEQFF. The full variable domain, completed using reference TRBV7-9 and TRBJ2-1, is DTGVSQNPRHKITKRGQNVTFRCDPISEHNRLYWYRQTLGQGPEFLTYFQNEAQLEKSRLLSDRFSAERPKGSFSTLEIQRTEQGDSAMYLCASSLGGDWDSYNEQFFGPGTRLTVL.

The chain recombines TRBV18 with TRBJ2-5; TRBD2 aligns across 9 bases. The J segment lost 5 bases and the V segment lost 4 bases, leaving 8 bases of the junction unmatched. Germline lookup yields CDR1 KGHSH and CDR2 LQKENI. The CDR3 is made up of 15 amino acids. As DNA, the CDR3 is TGTGCCAGCTCACGTTCTAGCGGGAATAGCGAGACCCAGTACTTC. This translates into CASSRSSGNSETQYF.

Ten or more counts support this clonotype. V gene TRBV29-1 combines with J gene TRBJ2-7; possibly TRBD1 or TRBD2 for D (6 bases each). CDR1 and CDR2 from the germline V gene are SQVTM and ANQGSEA. CDR3 length: 12 residues. Trimming took 4 bases from V and 6 from J, leaving 13 bases between them. CDR3 nucleotides: TGCAGCGTTGTCGGCAGGGGAGGCGAGCAGTACTTC. It is translated as CSVVGRGGEQYF.

With regard to this clonotype: A much more abundant neighbour one base away suggests this may be a read error. V usage is TRBV7-2 and J usage is TRBJ2-1; either TRBD1 or TRBD2 may supply D (5 bases each). CDR1 is SGHTA and CDR2 is FQGNSA in the germline V gene. This CDR3 contains 16 residues. Trimming removed 5 bases from V and 2 bases from J, with 16 bases in between. The DNA for the CDR3 is TGTGCCAGCAGCAGACAGCGGAGGAGCCCCTACAATGAGCAGTTCTTC. It translates to CASSRQRRSPYNEQFF. The whole variable domain, remainder taken from reference TRBV7-2 and TRBJ2-1, is GAGVSQSPSNKVTEKGKDVELRCDPISGHTALYWYRQSLGQGLEFLIYFQGNSAPDKSGLPSDRFSAERTGGSVSTLTIQRTQQEDSAVYLCASSRQRRSPYNEQFFGPGTRLTVL.

This chain links TRBV6-2 or TRBV6-3 with TRBJ1-1; the D gene is possibly TRBD1 (5 bases). Trimming left V 2 bases short and J 3 bases short, with 7 bases between. The germline V gene has CDR1 MNHEY and CDR2 SVGEGT. The length of the CDR3 is 13 residues. This chain's CDR3 is CASSYKGYTEAFF. CDR3 in DNA: TGTGCCAGCAGTTACAAGGGGTACACTGAAGCTTTCTTT.

This clonotype was seen at least ten times. V is TRBV2 and J is TRBJ2-2; a possible D gene is TRBD2 (5 bases). Trimming took off 5 bases at V and 1 base at J, with 8 bases between the two ends. The CDR3 runs 14 residues. CDR1 SNHLY and CDR2 FYNNEI come from the germline V gene. The chain's CDR3 is CASSREQNTGELFF. CDR3 DNA sequence: TGTGCCAGCAGTCGGGAACAGAACACCGGGGAGCTGTTTTTT.

This clonotype was seen repeatedly, ten times or more. The chain couples TRBV27 to TRBJ2-1; D possibly uses TRBD1 or TRBD2 (5 bases each). CDR1 MNHEY and CDR2 SMNVEV come from the germline V gene (reference sequence). This CDR3 comprises 15 residues. V lost 3 bases, J lost 1 base, and 10 bases lay in between. This CDR3 reads CASSFMGPSYNEQFF. The CDR3 DNA is TGTGCCAGCAGTTTTATGGGACCTTCCTACAATGAGCAGTTCTTC.

This clonotype has ten or more counts. The CDR3 nucleotides read TGTGCCAGCAGTTTACCTCTAGCGGGAGGAGAAAAAGGATACAATGAGCAGTTCTTC. Residues: CASSLPLAGGEKGYNEQFF. V and J are TRBV28 and TRBJ2-1; 11 bases agree with TRBD2. After removal of 2 bases from V and 4 bases from J, the junction contained 13 bases not matched to a gene. This CDR3 contains 19 residues. Germline lookup yields CDR1 MDHEN and CDR2 SYDVKM.

This clonotype was seen many times. J is TRBJ1-6 and V is TRBV4-1; TRBD1 agrees at 9 bases. V gave up 4 bases and J gave up 9 bases; unmatched junction bases: 7. The germline gives CDR1 MGHRA, CDR2 YSYEKL. The CDR3 totals 15 residues. The CDR3 nucleotides read TGCGCCAGCAGCCTAGGACAGGGGTTTCGTTCACCCCTCCACTTT. It specifies CASSLGQGFRSPLHF.

As concerns this clonotype: Just one base apart from a much larger clone, this may be a read error. The rearrangement joins TRBV20-1 to TRBJ1-2; unclear D gene. From germline, CDR1 is DFQATT and CDR2 SNEGSKA (reference sequence). This CDR3 is built from 10 residues. As DNA, the CDR3 is TGCAGCAGTCAACAGCTCGGCTACACCTTC. It yields the protein CSSQQLGYTF.

This clonotype is labeled medium-sized. The J gene is TRBJ2-2, the V gene TRBV7-3; D tentatively fits TRBD1 or TRBD2 (6 bases each). Germline CDR1 SGHTA, CDR2 FQGTGA. The CDR3 runs to 15 residues. Trimming took 5 bases from V and 3 from J, leaving 13 bases between them. The CDR3 sequence is CASSLGGTYTGELFF. The CDR3 DNA reads TGTGCCAGCAGCCTCGGGGGCACCTACACCGGGGAGCTGTTTTTT.

The rearrangement joins TRBV5-1 to TRBJ1-1; D perhaps matches TRBD1 (6 bases). Germline CDR1 and CDR2: SGHRS and YFSETQ. The CDR3 length is 17 residues. V lost 0 bases, J lost 0 bases, and 15 bases lay in between. The CDR3 DNA follows: TGCGCCAGCAGCTTGGGTGGACAGCGACTAGTGAACACTGAAGCTTTCTTT. Its translation is CASSLGGQRLVNTEAFF.